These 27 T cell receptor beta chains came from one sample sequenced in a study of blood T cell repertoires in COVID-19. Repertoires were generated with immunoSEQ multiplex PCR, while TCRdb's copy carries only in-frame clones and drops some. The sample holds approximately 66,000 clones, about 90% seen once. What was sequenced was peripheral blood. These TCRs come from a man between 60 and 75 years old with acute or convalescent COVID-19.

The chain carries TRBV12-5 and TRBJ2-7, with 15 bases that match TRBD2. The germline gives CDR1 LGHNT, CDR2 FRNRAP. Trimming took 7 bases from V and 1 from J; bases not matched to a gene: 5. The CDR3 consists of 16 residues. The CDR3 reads CASALGLAGGSYEQYF. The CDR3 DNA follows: TGTGCTAGTGCCCTGGGACTAGCGGGGGGTTCCTACGAGCAGTACTTC.

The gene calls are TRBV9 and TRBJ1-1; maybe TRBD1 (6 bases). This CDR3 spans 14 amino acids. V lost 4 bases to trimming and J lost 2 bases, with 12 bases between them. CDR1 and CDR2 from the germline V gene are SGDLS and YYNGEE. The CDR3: CASSSGQRNTEAFF. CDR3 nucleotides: TGTGCCAGCAGCTCGGGACAAAGAAACACTGAAGCTTTCTTT.

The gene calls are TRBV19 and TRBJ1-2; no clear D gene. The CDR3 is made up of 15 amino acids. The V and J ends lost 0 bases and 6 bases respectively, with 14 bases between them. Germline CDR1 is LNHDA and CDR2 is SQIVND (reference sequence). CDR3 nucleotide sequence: TGTGCCAGTAGTATAGAGTTCGGGATGGGCCATGGCTACACCTTC. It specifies CASSIEFGMGHGYTF.

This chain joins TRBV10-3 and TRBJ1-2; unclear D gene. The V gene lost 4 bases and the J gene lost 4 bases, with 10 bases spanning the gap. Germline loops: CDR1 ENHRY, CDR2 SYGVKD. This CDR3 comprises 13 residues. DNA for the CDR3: TGTGCCATCAGTGTAAATGTGGCCTATGGCTACACCTTC. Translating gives CAISVNVAYGYTF.

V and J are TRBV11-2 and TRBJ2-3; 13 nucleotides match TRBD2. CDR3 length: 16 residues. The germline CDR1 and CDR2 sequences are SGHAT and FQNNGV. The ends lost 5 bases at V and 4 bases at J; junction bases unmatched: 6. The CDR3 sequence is CASSRGLAGVADTQYF. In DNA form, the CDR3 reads TGTGCCAGCAGCCGAGGACTAGCGGGGGTGGCAGATACGCAGTATTTT.

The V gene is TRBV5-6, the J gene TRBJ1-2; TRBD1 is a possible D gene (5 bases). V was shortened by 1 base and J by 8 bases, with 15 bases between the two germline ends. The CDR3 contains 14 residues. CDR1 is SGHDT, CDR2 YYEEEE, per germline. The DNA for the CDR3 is TGTGCCAGCAGCTTGATCGACAGACTTTGGGGCTACACCTTC. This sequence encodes CASSLIDRLWGYTF.

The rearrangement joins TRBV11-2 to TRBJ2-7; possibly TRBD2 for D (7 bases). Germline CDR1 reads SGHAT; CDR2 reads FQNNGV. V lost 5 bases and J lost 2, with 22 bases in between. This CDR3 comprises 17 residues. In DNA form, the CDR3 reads TGTGCCAGCAGCCTCACCATGGGAGGGGGTACTACCTACGAGCAGTACTTC. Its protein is CASSLTMGGGTTYEQYF. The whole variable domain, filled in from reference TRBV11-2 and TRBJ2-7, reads EAGVAQSPRYKIIEKRQSVAFWCNPISGHATLYWYQQILGQGPKLLIQFQNNGVVDDSQLPKDRFSAERLKGVDSTLKIQPAKLEDSAVYLCASSLTMGGGTTYEQYFGPGTRLTVT.

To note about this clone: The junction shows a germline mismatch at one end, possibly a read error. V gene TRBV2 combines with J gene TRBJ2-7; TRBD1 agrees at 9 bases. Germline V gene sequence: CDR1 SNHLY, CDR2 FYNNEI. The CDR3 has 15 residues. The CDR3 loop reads CASRIEDRGKTLTNF. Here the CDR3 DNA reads TGTGCCAGCAGGATTGAGGACAGGGGTAAGACCCTCACTAACTTC.

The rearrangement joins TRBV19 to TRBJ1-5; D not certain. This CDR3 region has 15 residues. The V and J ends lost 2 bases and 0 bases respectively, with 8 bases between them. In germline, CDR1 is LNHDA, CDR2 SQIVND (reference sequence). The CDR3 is CASSISVDSNQPQHF. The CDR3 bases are TGTGCCAGTAGTATATCCGTAGATAGCAATCAGCCCCAGCATTTT.

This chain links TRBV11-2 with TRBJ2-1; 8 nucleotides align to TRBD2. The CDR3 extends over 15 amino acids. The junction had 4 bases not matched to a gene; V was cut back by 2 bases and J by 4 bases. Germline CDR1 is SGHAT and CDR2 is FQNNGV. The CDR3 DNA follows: TGTGCCAGCAGCTTACAGCGGGGGCTATACAATGAGCAGTTCTTC. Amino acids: CASSLQRGLYNEQFF.

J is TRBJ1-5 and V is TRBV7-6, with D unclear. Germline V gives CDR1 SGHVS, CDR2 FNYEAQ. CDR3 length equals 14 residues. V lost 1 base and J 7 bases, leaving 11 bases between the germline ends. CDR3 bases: TGTGCCAGCAGCTTAGGGGCCGGGGAACAGCCCCAGCATTTT. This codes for CASSLGAGEQPQHF. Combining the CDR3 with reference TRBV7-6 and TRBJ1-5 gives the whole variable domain GAGVSQSPRYKVTKRGQDVALRCDPISGHVSLYWYRQALGQGPEFLTYFNYEAQQDKSGLPNDRFSAERPEGSISTLTIQRTEQRDSAMYRCASSLGAGEQPQHFGDGTRLSIL.

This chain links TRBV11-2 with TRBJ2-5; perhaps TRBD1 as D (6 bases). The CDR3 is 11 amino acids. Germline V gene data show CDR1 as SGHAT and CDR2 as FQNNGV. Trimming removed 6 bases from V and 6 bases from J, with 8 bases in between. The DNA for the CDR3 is TGTGCCAGCAGAGGGGGTCAGACCCAGTACTTC. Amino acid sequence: CASRGGQTQYF.

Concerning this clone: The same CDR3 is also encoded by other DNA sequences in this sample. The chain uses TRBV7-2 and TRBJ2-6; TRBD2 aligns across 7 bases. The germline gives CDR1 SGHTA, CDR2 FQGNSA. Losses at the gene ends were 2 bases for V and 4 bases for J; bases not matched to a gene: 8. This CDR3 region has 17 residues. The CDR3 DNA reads TGTGCCAGCAGCTTAACGGGGGGTGCTCTGGGGGCCAACGTCCTGACTTTC. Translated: CASSLTGGALGANVLTF. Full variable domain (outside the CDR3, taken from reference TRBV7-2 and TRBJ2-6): GAGVSQSPSNKVTEKGKDVELRCDPISGHTALYWYRQSLGQGLEFLIYFQGNSAPDKSGLPSDRFSAERTGGSVSTLTIQRTQQEDSAVYLCASSLTGGALGANVLTFGAGSRLTVL.

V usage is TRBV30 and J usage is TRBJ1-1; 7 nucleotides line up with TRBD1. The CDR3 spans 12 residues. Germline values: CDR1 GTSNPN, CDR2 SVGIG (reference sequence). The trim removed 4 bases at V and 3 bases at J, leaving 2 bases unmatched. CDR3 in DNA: TGTGCCTGGAACAGGGGTGACACTGAAGCTTTCTTT. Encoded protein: CAWNRGDTEAFF.

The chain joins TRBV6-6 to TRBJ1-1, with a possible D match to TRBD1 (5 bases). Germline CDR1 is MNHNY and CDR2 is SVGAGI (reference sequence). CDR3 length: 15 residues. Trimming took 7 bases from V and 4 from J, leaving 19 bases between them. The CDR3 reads CASTTTDRGGTEAFF. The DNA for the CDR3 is TGTGCCAGCACCACAACCGACCGGGGGGGCACTGAAGCTTTCTTT.

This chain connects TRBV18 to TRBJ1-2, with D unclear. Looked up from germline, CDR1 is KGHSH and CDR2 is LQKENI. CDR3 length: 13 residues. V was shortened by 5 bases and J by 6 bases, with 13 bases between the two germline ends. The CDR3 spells CASSETPANGYTF. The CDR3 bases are TGTGCCAGCTCAGAAACACCCGCAAATGGCTACACCTTC.

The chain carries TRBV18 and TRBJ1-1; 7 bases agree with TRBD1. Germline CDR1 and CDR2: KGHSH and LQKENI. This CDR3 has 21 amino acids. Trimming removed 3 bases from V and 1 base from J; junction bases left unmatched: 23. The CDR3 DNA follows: TGTGCCAGCTCACCCGTAATCACTGTATTTCGACAGGGCAAGGGGAACACTGAAGCTTTCTTT. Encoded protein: CASSPVITVFRQGKGNTEAFF.

CDR3 nucleotides: TGTGCCAGCAGCTCCCGGCAGGGTGTAGGCACAGATACGCAGTATTTT. Its translation is CASSSRQGVGTDTQYF. The V and J genes are TRBV5-5 and TRBJ2-3, with D perhaps matching TRBD1 (5 bases). Germline CDR1 is SGHKS and CDR2 is YYEKEE (reference sequence). V lost 3 bases, J lost 1 base, and 15 bases lay in between. This CDR3 is built from 16 residues.

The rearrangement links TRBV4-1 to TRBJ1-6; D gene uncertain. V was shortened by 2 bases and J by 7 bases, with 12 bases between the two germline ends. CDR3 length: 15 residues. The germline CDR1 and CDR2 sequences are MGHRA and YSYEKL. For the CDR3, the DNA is TGCGCCAGCAGCCAACTCCGGGGAGAGAATTCACCCCTCCACTTT. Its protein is CASSQLRGENSPLHF.

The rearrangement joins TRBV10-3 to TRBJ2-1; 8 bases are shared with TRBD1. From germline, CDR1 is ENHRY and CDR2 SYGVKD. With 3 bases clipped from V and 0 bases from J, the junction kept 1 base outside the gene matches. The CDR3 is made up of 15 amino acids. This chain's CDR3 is CAISEQGGSYNEQFF. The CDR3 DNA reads TGTGCCATCAGTGAACAGGGGGGCTCCTACAATGAGCAGTTCTTC.

The CDR3 sequence: CASSDDRAYEQYF. The DNA for the CDR3 is TGTGCCAGTTCCGATGACAGGGCGTACGAGCAGTACTTC. J is TRBJ2-7 and V is TRBV19, with 7 bases lining up with TRBD1. V lost 8 bases, J lost 4 bases, and 8 bases stayed unmatched. The CDR3 is 13 amino acids. The germline V gene has CDR1 LNHDA and CDR2 SQIVND (reference sequence).

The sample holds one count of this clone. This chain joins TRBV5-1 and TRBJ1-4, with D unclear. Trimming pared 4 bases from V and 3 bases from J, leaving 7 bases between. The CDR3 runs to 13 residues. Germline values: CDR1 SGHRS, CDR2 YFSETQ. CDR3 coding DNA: TGCGCCAGCAGCAGCGAACCTAATGAAAAACTGTTTTTT. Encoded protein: CASSSEPNEKLFF.

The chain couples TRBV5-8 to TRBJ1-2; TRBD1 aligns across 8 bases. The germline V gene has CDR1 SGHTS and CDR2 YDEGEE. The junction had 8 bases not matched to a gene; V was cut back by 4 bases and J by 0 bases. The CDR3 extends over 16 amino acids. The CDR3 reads CASSAMDRESNYGYTF. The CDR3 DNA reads TGTGCCAGCAGCGCCATGGACAGGGAGTCTAACTATGGCTACACCTTC.

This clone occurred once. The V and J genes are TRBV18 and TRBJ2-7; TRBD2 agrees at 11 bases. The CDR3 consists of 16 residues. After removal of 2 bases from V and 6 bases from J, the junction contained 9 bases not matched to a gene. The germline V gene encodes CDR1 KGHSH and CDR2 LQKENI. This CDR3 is CASSPNSGGASGEQYF. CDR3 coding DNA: TGTGCCAGCTCACCAAATAGCGGGGGGGCCTCGGGCGAGCAGTACTTC.

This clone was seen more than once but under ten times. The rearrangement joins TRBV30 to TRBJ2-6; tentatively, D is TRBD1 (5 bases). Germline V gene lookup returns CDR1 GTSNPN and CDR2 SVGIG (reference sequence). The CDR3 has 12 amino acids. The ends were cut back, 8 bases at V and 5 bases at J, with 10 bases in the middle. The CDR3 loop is CAGNRRANVLTF. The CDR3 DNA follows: TGTGCCGGGAACAGGCGGGCCAACGTCCTGACTTTC.

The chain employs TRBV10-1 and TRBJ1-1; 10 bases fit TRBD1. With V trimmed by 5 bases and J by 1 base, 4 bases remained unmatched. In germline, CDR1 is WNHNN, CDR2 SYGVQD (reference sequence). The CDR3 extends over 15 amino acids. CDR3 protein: CASSSGTGANTEAFF. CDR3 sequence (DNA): TGCGCCAGCAGTTCCGGGACAGGGGCGAACACTGAAGCTTTCTTT.

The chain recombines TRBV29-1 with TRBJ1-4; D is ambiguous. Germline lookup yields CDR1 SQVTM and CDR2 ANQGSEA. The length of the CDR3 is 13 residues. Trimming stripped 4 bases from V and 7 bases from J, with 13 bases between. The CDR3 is CSVGASPGEKLFF. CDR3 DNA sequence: TGCAGCGTTGGGGCCTCCCCAGGTGAAAAACTGTTTTTT.